This section outlines one TCR beta chain sequence together with its context. Antigen unknown. This specimen belongs to a study of post-analysis software for immune sequencing data. Every TCR beta cDNA library bore unique molecular identifiers. With about 0.85 to 10 million T cells as the source, a few hundred thousand cDNA molecules resulted. TCRdb reprocessed the PCR reads via MiXCR and lists one record per CDR3 protein. The repertoire holds 750,000 to 900,000 distinct CDR3 sequences, around 46% seen once, with roughly 4.5% in the top ten. V shed 3 bases and J shed 0 bases, with 11 bases lying between them. The length of the CDR3 is 15 residues. Germline-derived CDR1 and CDR2 are SGHTA and FQGNSA. Study-wide findings and caveats: Under the F measure, samples that were prepared in one batch clustered strongly together. With TRBV5-6, TRBV5-1 and TRBV20-1 included, about 5 TRBV segments were more frequent in patients than in controls. There was significantly lower normalized Chao1 diversity in multiple sclerosis patients than in controls.

The origin of this receptor is a girl aged 5 to 17 with multiple sclerosis. J is TRBJ2-5 and V is TRBV7-2, with D perhaps being TRBD1 or TRBD2 (5 bases each). The source material was blood. The CDR3 nucleotides read TGTGCCAGCAGCTTCCGGGGCCCCTACCAAGAGACCCAGTACTTC. Encoded protein: CASSFRGPYQETQYF.